The 23 T cell receptor beta chains below all came from one sample that was sequenced in a study of post-analysis software for immune sequencing data. Unique molecular identifiers were built into the TCR beta cDNA libraries. MiXCR was run by TCRdb on the PCR reads, yielding one entry per CDR3 protein. The table has around 770,000 distinct CDR3 sequences, around 42% seen once; the top ten hold around 4.7%. Which antigens these TCRs recognize remains unknown. Regarding the study as a whole: Included in a set of roughly five TRBV segments more frequent in patients than controls were TRBV5-6, TRBV5-1 and TRBV20-1.

The specimen sequenced was blood. The receptor set was obtained from a girl aged 5 to 17 with multiple sclerosis.

This clonotype is a singleton in its sample. V usage is TRBV4-1 and J usage is TRBJ1-4; no clear D. Trimming shortened V by 0 bases and J by 12 bases, and 11 bases separated the two germline ends. The germline V gene has CDR1 MGHRA and CDR2 YSYEKL. CDR3 size: 13 residues. The CDR3 DNA follows: TGCGCCAGCAGCCAAGAGGAATTCGGAGAACTGTTTTTT. Protein product: CASSQEEFGELFF.

There are a few counts of this clonotype. The chain employs TRBV4-1 and TRBJ2-4; perhaps TRBD1 as D (7 bases). V was trimmed by 0 bases and J by 6 bases, leaving 12 bases between them. Germline CDR1 MGHRA, CDR2 YSYEKL. The CDR3 has 15 residues. The CDR3 is CASSQEEGQSNIQYF. The CDR3 bases are TGCGCCAGCAGCCAAGAGGAGGGACAGTCAAACATTCAGTACTTC.

The rearrangement uses TRBV7-3 and TRBJ2-5; D unresolved. Trimming shortened V by 6 bases and J by 5 bases, and 16 bases separated the two germline ends. The CDR3 has 14 residues. In germline, CDR1 is SGHTA, CDR2 FQGTGA. The DNA for the CDR3 is TGTGCCAGCAGTCCAAAGGACCCGAGGGAGACCCAGTACTTC. Translated, it gives CASSPKDPRETQYF.

V and J are TRBV29-1 and TRBJ2-1, with D unresolved. Germline V gene sequence: CDR1 SQVTM, CDR2 ANQGSEA. The CDR3 covers 10 residues. The V gene lost 7 bases and the J gene lost 7 bases, with 8 bases spanning the gap. As DNA, the CDR3 is TGCAGCGCGGTTACGAATGAGCAGTTCTTC. This encodes CSAVTNEQFF.

The chain carries TRBV5-1 and TRBJ2-5; TRBD1 is a possible D gene (5 bases). Per the germline V gene, CDR1 is SGHRS and CDR2 is YFSETQ. V dropped 0 bases and J dropped 0 bases, with 9 bases sitting between them. The CDR3 extends over 15 amino acids. The DNA of the CDR3 is TGCGCCAGCAGCTTGGGACCCAGGGACCAAGAGACCCAGTACTTC. Translating gives CASSLGPRDQETQYF.

The rearrangement links TRBV9 to TRBJ2-4; D is possibly TRBD1 (6 bases). CDR1 is SGDLS, CDR2 YYNGEE, per germline. Trimming removed 4 bases at V and 0 bases at J, with 14 bases between. CDR3 size: 16 residues. DNA of the CDR3: TGTGCCAGCAGCCCAAGGGACAACCTAGCCAAAAACATTCAGTACTTC. Encoded protein: CASSPRDNLAKNIQYF.

This chain links TRBV29-1 with TRBJ2-1; D gene unclear. CDR1 and CDR2 (germline): SQVTM, ANQGSEA. The CDR3 covers 16 residues. The germline V and J ends were trimmed by 2 bases and 0 bases, with 14 bases remaining between them. The CDR3 loop reads CSVEIMGRSSYNEQFF. As DNA, the CDR3 is TGCAGCGTTGAAATTATGGGCCGGAGCTCCTACAATGAGCAGTTCTTC.

This clonotype occurred a few times. V usage is TRBV29-1 and J usage is TRBJ2-1; D uncertain. Deletions cut 6 bases from V and 3 bases from J, with 6 bases between. This CDR3 is 11 amino acids long. CDR1 and CDR2 from the germline V gene are SQVTM and ANQGSEA. The CDR3 DNA reads as TGCAGCGTCCTTTACTACAATGAGCAGTTCTTC. Its protein product is CSVLYYNEQFF.

J is TRBJ1-1 and V is TRBV29-1; D perhaps matches TRBD1 (5 bases). Looked up from germline, CDR1 is SQVTM and CDR2 is ANQGSEA. The CDR3 runs to 13 residues. The V end lost 6 bases, the J end lost 0 bases, and 11 bases lay between the germline ends. DNA of the CDR3: TGCAGCGTGTCCGGGACGATGAACACTGAAGCTTTCTTT. Its protein product is CSVSGTMNTEAFF.

This clonotype was counted a few times. The chain recombines TRBV27 with TRBJ2-7; tentative D call: TRBD2 (6 bases). Between the trimmed V and J ends, which lost 3 bases and 2 bases, there was a span of 8 bases. CDR3 length: 13 residues. Germline CDR1 reads MNHEY; CDR2 reads SMNVEV (reference sequence). The CDR3: CASSFSGAYEQYF. CDR3 nucleotides: TGTGCCAGCAGTTTTTCGGGGGCCTACGAGCAGTACTTC.

This clonotype was seen only a few times. The chain links TRBV29-1 to TRBJ2-1; 7 nucleotides match TRBD1. Trimming cost V 6 bases and J 7 bases; bases outside gene matches: 9. The germline gives CDR1 SQVTM, CDR2 ANQGSEA. The CDR3 runs 13 residues. CDR3 protein: CSVAQGVENEQFF. The CDR3, as DNA: TGCAGCGTCGCGCAGGGGGTGGAAAATGAGCAGTTCTTC.

V is TRBV4-1 and J is TRBJ2-1, with 7 bases aligning to TRBD2. The CDR3 extends over 20 amino acids. CDR1 is MGHRA and CDR2 is YSYEKL in the germline V gene. J gave up 6 bases and V 1 base, and 21 bases lay outside the gene matches. The CDR3 sequence is CASSQVEGGGRKDGSNEQFF. The CDR3 nucleotides read TGCGCCAGCAGCCAAGTCGAAGGTGGCGGGAGAAAGGATGGGAGCAATGAGCAGTTCTTC.

This clonotype was seen repeatedly, ten times or more. This chain joins TRBV7-6 and TRBJ2-1; 8 nucleotides match TRBD2. CDR3 length equals 14 residues. J lost 2 bases, V lost 5 bases, and 2 bases had no gene match. CDR1 SGHVS and CDR2 FNYEAQ come from the germline V gene. The CDR3 is CASSQLAAYNEQFF. CDR3 sequence (DNA): TGTGCCAGCAGCCAACTAGCGGCCTACAATGAGCAGTTCTTC.

V usage is TRBV7-9 and J usage is TRBJ2-5, with a tentative D call TRBD1 (5 bases). V shed 5 bases and J shed 0 bases, with 13 bases lying between them. From germline, CDR1 is SEHNR and CDR2 FQNEAQ (reference sequence). The CDR3 consists of 15 residues. Written as DNA, the CDR3 is TGTGCCAGCAGCCACCCCCTAGGGGACCAAGAGACCCAGTACTTC. This sequence encodes CASSHPLGDQETQYF.

This clonotype turned up a few times. V gene TRBV6-1 combines with J gene TRBJ2-5; 10 bases line up with TRBD2. Trimming removed 8 bases from V and 5 bases from J; junction bases left unmatched: 11. There are 15 residues in the CDR3. CDR1 and CDR2 from the germline V gene are MNHNS and SASEGT. CDR3 nucleotide sequence: TGTGCCAGCGAAAGGGCTAGCGGGAGCGGGGAGACCCAGTACTTC. Its protein product is CASERASGSGETQYF.

This clonotype occurred a few times. This CDR3 reads CASNSMVVNTEAFF. The CDR3 coding sequence is TGTGCCAGCAATTCCATGGTAGTGAACACTGAAGCTTTCTTT. The rearrangement joins TRBV12-3 or TRBV12-4 to TRBJ1-1; no clear D. The CDR3 sequence is 14 residues long. The germline V and J ends were trimmed by 7 bases and 0 bases, with 12 bases remaining between them.

The rearrangement uses TRBV27 and TRBJ1-4, with D perhaps TRBD1 (5 bases). Trimming took 6 bases from V and 10 from J, leaving 15 bases between them. Looked up from germline, CDR1 is MNHEY and CDR2 is SMNVEV (reference sequence). The CDR3 runs 13 residues. The CDR3 region has the DNA TGTGCCAGCAGCCACGCAGCGGGGGGAAAACTGTTTTTT. Translation: CASSHAAGGKLFF.

Concerning this clonotype: A clone one base away is much larger, so this may be a read error. The chain recombines TRBV5-6 with TRBJ1-2; TRBD1 matches 10 bases. CDR1 SGHDT and CDR2 YYEEEE come from the germline V gene. The CDR3 has 12 amino acids. The V and J ends lost 4 bases and 7 bases, in that order; junction bases with no gene match: 1. This chain's CDR3 is CASSRTGGGYTF. The CDR3 DNA is TGTGCCAGCAGCCGGACAGGGGGTGGCTACACCTTC.

The chain carries TRBV20-1 and TRBJ2-3; a possible D gene is TRBD2 (6 bases). This CDR3 comprises 15 residues. CDR1 and CDR2 (germline): DFQATT, SNEGSKA (reference sequence). Trimming removed 1 base from V and 0 bases from J, with 11 bases in between. The CDR3 loop is CSARGGGISTDTQYF. DNA of the CDR3: TGCAGTGCTAGAGGGGGCGGGATTAGCACAGATACGCAGTATTTT.

CDR3 in amino acids: CSVGQGAQTGATEAFF. The CDR3 nucleotides read TGCAGCGTTGGGCAGGGGGCCCAAACGGGGGCCACTGAAGCTTTCTTT. This rearrangement joins TRBV29-1 to TRBJ1-1, with 8 bases matching TRBD1. Trimming cost V 4 bases and J 4 bases; bases outside gene matches: 14. This CDR3 spans 16 amino acids. The germline V gene encodes CDR1 SQVTM and CDR2 ANQGSEA.

The chain is built from TRBV15 and TRBJ2-5, with 10 bases fitting TRBD2. In germline, CDR1 is LNHNV, CDR2 YYDKDF (reference sequence). The CDR3 is 17 amino acids. Germline trimming cut 2 bases from V and 4 bases from J; bases unmatched to any gene: 10. In nucleotides, the CDR3 is TGTGCCACCAGCAGACGAGCGGGAGGGCGGGTTGGAGAGACCCAGTACTTC. This translates into CATSRRAGGRVGETQYF.

V and J are TRBV7-3 and TRBJ1-3; D call uncertain. The CDR3 totals 15 residues. The V end lost 5 bases, the J end lost 0 bases, and 11 bases lay between the germline ends. Germline V lookup: CDR1 SGHTA, CDR2 FQGTGA. The CDR3 DNA sequence: TGTGCCAGCAGCCCCGCAGCGAGCTCTGGAAACACCATATATTTT. This sequence encodes CASSPAASSGNTIYF.

This chain uses TRBV12-3 or TRBV12-4 with TRBJ1-1; D is perhaps TRBD1 (6 bases). This CDR3 has 15 amino acids. Trimming pared 3 bases from V and 1 base from J, leaving 12 bases between. The CDR3 DNA reads as TGTGCCAGCAGTTTGACCAGGGGACAGAACACTGAAGCTTTCTTT. It is translated as CASSLTRGQNTEAFF.